The 16 T cell receptor beta chains below come from one sample, sequenced in a study of OX40 agonist ivuxolimab in advanced cancers. Clones were read by immunoSEQ multiplex PCR, and TCRdb kept only the in-frame ones, dropping some. The data show 45,000 to 60,000 clones, 90% to 95% seen once. The input for sequencing was CD4+ or CD8+ T cells sorted from blood, taken in a trial of the OX40 agonist ivuxolimab. The receptor set was obtained from an adult with an advanced solid tumor such as melanoma, head and neck, liver or kidney cancer.

V gene TRBV13 combines with J gene TRBJ2-7; D uncertain. The germline V gene has CDR1 PRHDT and CDR2 FYEKMQ (reference sequence). This CDR3 contains 12 residues. Trimming pared 4 bases from V and 6 bases from J, leaving 10 bases between. CDR3 sequence (DNA): TGTGCCAGCAGCTACTATGGTACCGAGCAGTACTTC. It codes for CASSYYGTEQYF.

This rearrangement joins TRBV28 to TRBJ2-7; 9 nucleotides match TRBD2. The CDR3 runs 14 residues. CDR1 and CDR2 (germline): MDHEN, SYDVKM. With 3 bases clipped from V and 5 bases from J, the junction kept 5 bases outside the gene matches. The chain's CDR3 is CASSFSLAGHEQYF. The CDR3 DNA reads as TGTGCCAGCAGTTTCTCTCTAGCGGGACACGAGCAGTACTTC.

This clone has only one observation. CDR3 in DNA: TGTGCCAGCAGCGGGACTAGCGGATACAATGAGCAGTTCTTC. The encoded protein is CASSGTSGYNEQFF. The chain employs TRBV11-1 and TRBJ2-1, with TRBD2 matching over 11 bases. CDR3 length: 14 residues. V dropped 5 bases and J dropped 4; count of bases not matched to a gene: 1. The V gene's germline CDR1 is SGHAT and CDR2 FQDESV (reference sequence).

The rearrangement uses TRBV7-2 and TRBJ2-1; D is perhaps TRBD1 (5 bases). The germline CDR1 and CDR2 sequences are SGHTA and FQGNSA. The CDR3 is made up of 11 amino acids. V lost 5 bases, J lost 14 bases, and 13 bases lay in between. In DNA, the CDR3 is TGTGCCAGCAGCGGGGAACAGGTCAAGTTCTTC. This encodes CASSGEQVKFF.

The chain carries TRBV13 and TRBJ1-4; 7 bases are a match to TRBD1. There are 17 residues in the CDR3. Germline V gives CDR1 PRHDT, CDR2 FYEKMQ (reference sequence). Trimming at V came to 2 bases and at J to 5 bases, leaving 11 bases not matched to a gene. The CDR3 is CASSLRGKTGTNEKLFF. The CDR3, as DNA: TGTGCCAGCAGCTTAAGGGGTAAGACAGGGACAAATGAAAAACTGTTTTTT.

The chain links TRBV5-4 to TRBJ2-7, with 8 bases that match TRBD2. From germline, CDR1 is SGHNT and CDR2 YYREEE (reference sequence). The CDR3 runs 14 residues. The trim removed 4 bases at V and 5 bases at J, leaving 8 bases unmatched. The DNA for the CDR3 is TGTGCCAGCAGCCGAAGCGGGAGTGTAGACGAGCAGTACTTC. Encoded protein: CASSRSGSVDEQYF.

This rearrangement joins TRBV7-9 to TRBJ2-7; D not certain. Germline assignment: CDR1 SEHNR and CDR2 FQNEAQ (reference sequence). The CDR3 totals 13 residues. With 3 bases removed from V and 3 bases from J, the gap between germline ends came to 9 bases. The CDR3 DNA is TGTGCCAGCAGCTTTGGACGGATCTACGAGCAGTACTTC. Translation: CASSFGRIYEQYF.

This chain uses TRBV28 with TRBJ1-5, with 9 bases fitting TRBD1. The J segment lost 1 base and the V segment lost 2 bases, leaving 3 bases of the junction unmatched. The CDR3 covers 16 residues. CDR1 MDHEN and CDR2 SYDVKM come from the germline V gene. CDR3 DNA sequence: TGTGCCAGCAGTTTAACAGGGGGCTTGAGCAATCAGCCCCAGCATTTT. It yields the protein CASSLTGGLSNQPQHF. Variable domain in full (rest from reference TRBV28 and TRBJ1-5): DVKVTQSSRYLVKRTGEKVFLECVQDMDHENMFWYRQDPGLGLRLIYFSYDVKMKEKGDIPEGYSVSREKKERFSLILESASTNQTSMYLCASSLTGGLSNQPQHFGDGTRLSIL.

The V gene is TRBV28, the J gene TRBJ2-7; TRBD1 matches 9 bases. This CDR3 spans 16 amino acids. The germline V gene encodes CDR1 MDHEN and CDR2 SYDVKM. The V gene end was trimmed by 2 bases and the J gene end by 5 bases; junction bases not matched to a gene: 10. CDR3 amino acids: CASSLVWDRESHEQYF. CDR3 nucleotide sequence: TGTGCCAGCAGTTTAGTTTGGGACAGGGAATCCCACGAGCAGTACTTC.

J is TRBJ2-7 and V is TRBV27; the D gene is possibly TRBD2 (5 bases). Germline CDR1 is MNHEY and CDR2 is SMNVEV (reference sequence). V lost 9 bases and J lost 5, with 14 bases in between. The CDR3 is 12 residues long. CDR3 loop: CASSSPGNEQYF. In DNA form, the CDR3 reads TGTGCCAGTTCCTCCCCCGGGAACGAGCAGTACTTC.

The J gene is TRBJ2-5, the V gene TRBV28; 8 positions agree with TRBD1. V lost 1 base and J lost 1; bases outside the gene matches: 5. Germline CDR1 is MDHEN and CDR2 is SYDVKM. This CDR3 comprises 16 residues. The CDR3 reads CASSLSRTGLQETQYF. The CDR3, as DNA: TGTGCCAGCAGTTTATCTAGGACAGGGCTCCAAGAGACCCAGTACTTC.

V is TRBV4-2 and J is TRBJ2-3, with 11 bases lining up with TRBD2. This CDR3 is built from 15 residues. Trimming at V came to 0 bases and at J to 5 bases, leaving 1 base not matched to a gene. CDR1 LGHNA and CDR2 YNFKEQ come from the germline V gene. The DNA for the CDR3 is TGTGCCAGCAGCCAAGAACTAGCGGGAGTAGATACGCAGTATTTT. It codes for CASSQELAGVDTQYF.

This clone was recorded only once. The chain joins TRBV27 to TRBJ2-7, with unresolved D. The CDR3 runs 14 residues. Trimming left V 1 base short and J 6 bases short, with 13 bases between. Germline V gene lookup returns CDR1 MNHEY and CDR2 SMNVEV (reference sequence). The CDR3 DNA sequence: TGTGCCAGCAGTTTATTCCCCCTGGTTTTCGAGCAGTACTTC. Protein: CASSLFPLVFEQYF.

The rearrangement joins TRBV5-5 to TRBJ2-3, with 10 bases identical to TRBD2. The CDR3 contains 15 residues. J was trimmed by 0 bases and V by 4 bases; bases with no gene match: 2. Germline-derived CDR1 and CDR2 are SGHKS and YYEKEE (reference sequence). The CDR3 loop is CASSLAGVSTDTQYF. As DNA, the CDR3 is TGTGCCAGCAGCCTAGCGGGAGTCAGCACAGATACGCAGTATTTT. Filled out from reference TRBV5-5 and TRBJ2-3, the complete variable domain reads DAGVTQSPTHLIKTRGQQVTLRCSPISGHKSVSWYQQVLGQGPQFIFQYYEKEERGRGNFPDRFSARQFPNYSSELNVNALLLGDSALYLCASSLAGVSTDTQYFGPGTRLTVL.

The V gene is TRBV13, the J gene TRBJ2-3; tentative D call: TRBD1 (6 bases). V shed 5 bases and J shed 3 bases, with 12 bases lying between them. This CDR3 region has 14 residues. CDR1 is PRHDT and CDR2 is FYEKMQ in the germline V gene (reference sequence). The CDR3 spells CASSQDSFTDTQYF. CDR3 bases: TGTGCCAGCAGCCAGGACAGCTTTACAGATACGCAGTATTTT.

The V and J genes are TRBV30 and TRBJ1-1; 8 bases align to TRBD1. The trim removed 4 bases at V and 1 base at J, leaving 5 bases unmatched. This CDR3 has 14 residues. Germline CDR1 reads GTSNPN; CDR2 reads SVGIG (reference sequence). CDR3 DNA: TGTGCCTGGACCACGGGACAGGCGAACACTGAAGCTTTCTTT. It codes for CAWTTGQANTEAFF.